This record covers a single T cell receptor (beta chain). Its antigen is as yet unknown. This entry comes from a study of early T cells in non-severe SARS-CoV-2 infection. Across the whole study: Sequencing of unsorted whole blood was done on bulk RNA, leaving chains unpaired. Study-wide results and caveats: Sequences matched to VDJdb favored anti-spike CD8 responses, while private and CD4 specificities were missed.

Per germline, CDR1 SNHLY and CDR2 FYNNEI. The CDR3 is made up of 14 amino acids. The germline V and J ends were trimmed by 4 bases and 0 bases, with 9 bases remaining between them. Individual cDNA molecules carried attached unique molecular identifiers. One entry per CDR3 protein results from TCRdb running MiXCR on the 5' RACE reads. This sample carries more than 65,000 distinct CDR3 sequences, about 13% of them seen once, and the ten largest clones take 1.1%. This chain joins TRBV2 and TRBJ1-1; D gene unclear. This TCR came from an adult who was a healthcare worker with PCR-confirmed SARS-CoV-2 infection or an uninfected control (not recorded which). Source material: whole blood. The CDR3 loop is CASSGAVMNTEAFF. CDR3 in DNA: TGTGCCAGCAGTGGGGCAGTCATGAACACTGAAGCTTTCTTT.